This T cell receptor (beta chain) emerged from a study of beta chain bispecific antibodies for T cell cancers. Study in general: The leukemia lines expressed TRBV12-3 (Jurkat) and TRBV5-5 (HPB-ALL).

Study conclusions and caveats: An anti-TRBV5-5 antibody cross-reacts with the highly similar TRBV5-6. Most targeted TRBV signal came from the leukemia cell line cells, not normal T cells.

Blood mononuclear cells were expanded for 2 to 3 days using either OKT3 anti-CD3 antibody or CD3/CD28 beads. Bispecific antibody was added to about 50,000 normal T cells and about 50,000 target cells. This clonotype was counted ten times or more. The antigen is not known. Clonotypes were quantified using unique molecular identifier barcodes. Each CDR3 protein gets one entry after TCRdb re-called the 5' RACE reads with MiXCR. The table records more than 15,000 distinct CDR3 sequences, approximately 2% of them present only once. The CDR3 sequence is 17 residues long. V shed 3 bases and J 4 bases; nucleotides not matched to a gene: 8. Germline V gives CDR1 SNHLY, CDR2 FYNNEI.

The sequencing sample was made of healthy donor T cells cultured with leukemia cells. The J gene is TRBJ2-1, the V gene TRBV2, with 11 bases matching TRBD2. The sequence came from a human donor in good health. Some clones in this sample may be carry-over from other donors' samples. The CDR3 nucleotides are TGTGCCAGCAGTGAGTCAACTAGCGGGGGTCCTTACAATGAGCAGTTCTTC. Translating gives CASSESTSGGPYNEQFF.